The clone carrying this T cell receptor beta chain has just a few counts. Its matching antigen is unknown. TCRdb reprocessed the RT-PCR reads with MiXCR, giving one entry per CDR3 protein. The table lists approximately 520,000 distinct CDR3 sequences, more than 15% of them singletons. This sample is part of a study of response to subunit inactivated influenza vaccine. V shed 7 bases, J shed 3 bases, and the junction held 13 bases outside the gene matches. Germline V gene lookup returns CDR1 MGHDK and CDR2 SYGVNS. This CDR3 spans 16 amino acids. Study findings and constraints: The authors proposed limited new T cell recruitment per seasonal influenza vaccination.

The clonotype originates from a man between 50 and 70 years old who received an inactivated influenza vaccine. This chain uses TRBV25-1 with TRBJ2-7; 9 bases match TRBD1. Sample: CD4+ T cells sorted from PBMCs, taken around 25 months after vaccination. CDR3 region: CASIPDNRDRDYEQYF. The CDR3 DNA reads TGTGCCAGCATTCCCGACAACCGGGACAGGGACTACGAGCAGTACTTC.